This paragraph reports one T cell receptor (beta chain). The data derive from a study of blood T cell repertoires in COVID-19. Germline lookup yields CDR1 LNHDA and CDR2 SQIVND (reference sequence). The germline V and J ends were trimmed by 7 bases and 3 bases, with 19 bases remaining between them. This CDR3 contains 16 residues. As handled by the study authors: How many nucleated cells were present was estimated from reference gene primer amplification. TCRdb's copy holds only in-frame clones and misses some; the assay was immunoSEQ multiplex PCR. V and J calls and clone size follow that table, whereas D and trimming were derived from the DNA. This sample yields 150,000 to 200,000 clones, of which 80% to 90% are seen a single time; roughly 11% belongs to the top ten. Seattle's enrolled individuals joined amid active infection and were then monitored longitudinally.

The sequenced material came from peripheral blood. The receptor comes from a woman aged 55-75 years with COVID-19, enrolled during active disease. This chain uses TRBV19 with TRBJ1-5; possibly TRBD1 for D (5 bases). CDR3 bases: TGTGCCAGTACCTCTATAGCTCGGGGGGACAATCAGCCCCAGCATTTT. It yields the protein CASTSIARGDNQPQHF.